This is a list of T cell receptor beta chains from one sample in a study of monozygotic twins with inflammatory bowel disease. TCRdb reprocessed the 5' RACE reads, keeping one entry per CDR3 protein, no DNA. This repertoire includes over 200,000 distinct CDR3 sequences. The sequencing sample was made of blood. These receptors were collected from a human donor with ulcerative colitis or Crohn's disease, or a healthy co-twin of an affected twin (not recorded which). Each CDR3 is given with its conserved first and last residue.

J: TRBJ2-7
V: TRBV24-1
CDR3: CATSDPSSAEQYF

J: TRBJ1-2
V: TRBV25-1
CDR3: CASSDRAYGYTF

J: TRBJ2-3
V: TRBV7-6
CDR3: CASSLSGGSADTQYF

J: TRBJ2-3
V: TRBV6-1
CDR3: CASSFGQRTDTQYF

J: TRBJ2-1
V: TRBV5-1
CDR3: CASTQGGNEQFF

J: TRBJ1-1
V: TRBV12-3/TRBV12-4
CDR3: CASSPEGTEAFF

J: TRBJ2-5
V: TRBV7-9
CDR3: CASSFGGTWDF

J: TRBJ2-6
V: TRBV6-2/TRBV6-3
CDR3: CASSLWARGHTSAGANVLTF

J: TRBJ2-7
V: TRBV20-1
CDR3: CSAREAMRSYEQYF

J: TRBJ1-5
V: TRBV3-1
CDR3: CASSQVAGNQPQHF

J: TRBJ1-2
V: TRBV3-1
CDR3: CASSQVRNYGYTF